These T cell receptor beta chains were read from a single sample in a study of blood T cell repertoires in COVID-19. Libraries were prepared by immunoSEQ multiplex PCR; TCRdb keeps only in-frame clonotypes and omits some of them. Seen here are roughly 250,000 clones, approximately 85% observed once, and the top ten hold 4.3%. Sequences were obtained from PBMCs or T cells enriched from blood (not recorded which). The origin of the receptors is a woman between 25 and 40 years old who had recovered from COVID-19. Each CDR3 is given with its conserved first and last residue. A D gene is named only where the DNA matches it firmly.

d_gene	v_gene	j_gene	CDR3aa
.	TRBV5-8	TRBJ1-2	CASSLRGVTRNEYGYTF
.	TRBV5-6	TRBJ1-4	CASSLVRTHDKEKLFF
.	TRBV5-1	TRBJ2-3	CASSLVHLKDTQYF
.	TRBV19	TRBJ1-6	CASGGNIGFNNSPLHF
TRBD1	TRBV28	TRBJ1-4	CASSRGRDEKLFF
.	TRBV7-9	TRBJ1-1	CASSLSSNTEAFF
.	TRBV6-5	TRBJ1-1	CASSYSTSGSEAFF
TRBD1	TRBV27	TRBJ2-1	CASSVRQGWDNEQFF
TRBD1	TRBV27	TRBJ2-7	CASSSQAGTGLHEQYF
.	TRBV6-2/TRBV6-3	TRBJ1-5	CASSLRTDLQPQHF
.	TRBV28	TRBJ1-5	CASSFLQTNTYQPQHF
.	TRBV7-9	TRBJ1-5	CASSDTEYSNQPQHF
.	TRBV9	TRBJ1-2	CASNPSSRPNYGYTF
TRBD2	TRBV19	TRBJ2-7	CASSKGTSGNYEQYF
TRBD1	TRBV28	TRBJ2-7	CASSLRGRAYEQYF
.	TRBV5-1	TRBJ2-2	CASSLATGNTGELFF
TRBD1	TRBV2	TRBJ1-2	CASSEVVRQGRGGYTF
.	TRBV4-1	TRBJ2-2	CASSQEWGFEGDTGELFF
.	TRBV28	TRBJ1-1	CARAPAPF
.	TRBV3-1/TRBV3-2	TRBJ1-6	CASSQDGQTAGNSPLHF
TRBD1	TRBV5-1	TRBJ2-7	CASSRSGTASYEQYF
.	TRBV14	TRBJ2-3	CASSLQGLDTQYF
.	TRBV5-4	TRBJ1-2	CASSPRGRSGYTF
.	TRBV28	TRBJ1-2	CASIGRNYGYTF
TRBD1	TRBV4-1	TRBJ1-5	CASSQGTGDQPQHF
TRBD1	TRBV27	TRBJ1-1	CASRAGTGGTEAFF
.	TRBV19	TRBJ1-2	CASSNPGQLNGYTF
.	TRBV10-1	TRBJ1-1	CASSGAHQVTEAFF
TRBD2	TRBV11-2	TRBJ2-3	CASRLYSGVLTDTQYF
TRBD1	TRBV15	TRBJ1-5	CATSRETDRASNQPQHF
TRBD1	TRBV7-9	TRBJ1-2	CASSFTGEFYGYTF
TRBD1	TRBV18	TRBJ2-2	CASSPLGTGTNTGELFF